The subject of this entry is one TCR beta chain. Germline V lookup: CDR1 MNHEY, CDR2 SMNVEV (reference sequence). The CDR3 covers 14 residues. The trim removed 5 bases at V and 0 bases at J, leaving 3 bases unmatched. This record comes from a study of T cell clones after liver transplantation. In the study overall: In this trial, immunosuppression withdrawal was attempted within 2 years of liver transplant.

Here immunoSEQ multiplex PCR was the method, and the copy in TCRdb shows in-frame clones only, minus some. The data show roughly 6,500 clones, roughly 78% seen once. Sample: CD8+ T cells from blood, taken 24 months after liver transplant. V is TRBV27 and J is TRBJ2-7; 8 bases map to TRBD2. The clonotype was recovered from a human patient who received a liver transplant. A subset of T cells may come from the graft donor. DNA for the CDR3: TGTGCCAGCAGTCAAGGGACTAGCTCCTACGAGCAGTACTTC. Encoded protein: CASSQGTSSYEQYF.